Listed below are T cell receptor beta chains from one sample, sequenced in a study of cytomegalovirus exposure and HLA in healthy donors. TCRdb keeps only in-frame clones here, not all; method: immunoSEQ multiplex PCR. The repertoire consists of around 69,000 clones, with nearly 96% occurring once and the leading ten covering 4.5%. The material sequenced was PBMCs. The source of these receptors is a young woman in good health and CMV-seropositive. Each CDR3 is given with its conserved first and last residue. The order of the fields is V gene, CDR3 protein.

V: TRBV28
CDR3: CASTPPRTGETGELFF

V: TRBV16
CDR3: CASSQRTSPDTQYF

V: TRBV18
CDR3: CASSLLLTAGTDTQYF

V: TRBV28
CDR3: CASSLPLTGVADTQYF

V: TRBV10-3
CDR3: CAIGREEGNEQFF

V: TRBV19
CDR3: CASSVGISYEQYF

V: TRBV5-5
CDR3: CASSSSGTSGDTQYF

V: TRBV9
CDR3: CASSSQTGMNTEAFF

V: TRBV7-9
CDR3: CASSLGISGGANVLTF

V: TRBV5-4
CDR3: CASSETRGYEQYF

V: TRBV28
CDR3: CASTVGVQPQHF

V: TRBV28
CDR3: CASSLLQGSYEQYF

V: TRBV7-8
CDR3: CASSLFGTGGLAETQYF

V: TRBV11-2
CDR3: CASRSPLAGDSYEQYF

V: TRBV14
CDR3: CASSRPRGLLGTEAFF

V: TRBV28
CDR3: CASSQRLAGRDEQFF

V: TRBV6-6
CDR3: CASSYSTGLTDTQYF

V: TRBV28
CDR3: CASSLYLGGESYEQYF

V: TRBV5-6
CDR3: CASSFGGQAYEQYF

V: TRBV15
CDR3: CATSGGLLDTEAFF

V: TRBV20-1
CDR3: CSAATYEQYF

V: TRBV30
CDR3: CALSSGLARNEQFF

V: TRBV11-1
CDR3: CASRMDRVSTDTQYF

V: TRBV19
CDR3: CASSMSSGARTGSWTQYF

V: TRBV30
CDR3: CAWRPGRVDEKLFF

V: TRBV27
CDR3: CASRIRHGGSATQYF

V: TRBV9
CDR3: CASSSRQGGTDTQYF

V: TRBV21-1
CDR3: CASSIDRDRRGSYNEQFF

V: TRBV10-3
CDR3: CAISESREGAWETQYF

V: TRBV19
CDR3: CASSKGLADKGGHEQFF

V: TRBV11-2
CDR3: CASSPTSPGTEAFF

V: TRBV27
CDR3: CASTTEGEAFF

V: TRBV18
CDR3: CASSPTLGADDGYTF

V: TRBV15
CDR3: CATSRDTLAGSRTDTQYF

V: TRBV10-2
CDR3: CASSIAGDTQYF

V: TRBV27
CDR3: CASSLRQGSQPQHF

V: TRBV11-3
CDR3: CASSLTAGGPGEQYF

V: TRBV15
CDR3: CATSREVAVGHEQYF

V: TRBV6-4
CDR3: CASSDSTGSGSSYNEQFF

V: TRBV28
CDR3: CASSLRGSPLHF

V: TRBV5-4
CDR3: CASSLKAGETYEQYF

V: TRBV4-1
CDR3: CASSPTEEEIGEKLFF

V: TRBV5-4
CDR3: CASSPLADNEQFF

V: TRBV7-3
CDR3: CASSLSGVAGGIQETQYF

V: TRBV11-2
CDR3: CASSKTSDSYNEQFF

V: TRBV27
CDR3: CASSSRTGIYTF

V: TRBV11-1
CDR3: CASSLGGASYNEQFF

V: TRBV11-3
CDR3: CASSSSTRDSSPRGAFF

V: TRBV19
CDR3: CASSNTGTSGTYNEQFF

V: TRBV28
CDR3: CASRPPPGSGYEQYF